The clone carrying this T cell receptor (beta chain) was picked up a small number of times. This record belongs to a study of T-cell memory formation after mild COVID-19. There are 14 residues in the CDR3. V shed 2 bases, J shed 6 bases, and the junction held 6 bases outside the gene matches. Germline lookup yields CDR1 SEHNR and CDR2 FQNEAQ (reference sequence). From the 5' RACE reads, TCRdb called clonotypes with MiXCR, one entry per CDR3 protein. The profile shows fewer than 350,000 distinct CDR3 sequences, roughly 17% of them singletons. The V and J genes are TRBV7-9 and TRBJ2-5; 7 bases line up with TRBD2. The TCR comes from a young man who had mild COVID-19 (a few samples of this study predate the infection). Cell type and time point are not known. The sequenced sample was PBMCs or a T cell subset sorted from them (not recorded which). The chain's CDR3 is CASSLLYGGKTQYF. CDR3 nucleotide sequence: TGTGCCAGCAGCTTATTATACGGGGGGAAGACCCAGTACTTC. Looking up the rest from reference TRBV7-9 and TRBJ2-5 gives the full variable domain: DTGVSQNPRHKITKRGQNVTFRCDPISEHNRLYWYRQTLGQGPEFLTYFQNEAQLEKSRLLSDRFSAERPKGSFSTLEIQRTEQGDSAMYLCASSLLYGGKTQYFGPGTRLLVL.